This is a list of T cell receptor beta chains from one sample in a study of T cells in Graves' hyperthyroidism and ophthalmopathy. TCRdb independently ran MiXCR on the multiplex PCR reads; one entry per CDR3 protein. The table includes about 480,000 distinct CDR3 sequences, roughly 22% detected once. Sequences were obtained from blood. These receptors were obtained from a woman aged 70-85 years with Graves' ophthalmopathy. The CDR3 runs from the conserved cysteine through the conserved F or W. The order of the fields is V gene, D gene, clone size, J gene, CDR3 protein. A D gene is named only where the DNA matches it firmly. Size values are once, few and many counts, or a class for expanded clones, and some rows have none.

>TRBV19|TRBD1|NA|TRBJ2-1
CASSPLPGQGHNEQFF
>TRBV7-2|NA|few|TRBJ2-3
CASSGGPITQYF
>TRBV5-1|TRBD2|NA|TRBJ2-5
CASSSQAGVGETQYF
>TRBV7-9|NA|NA|TRBJ2-7
CASSLQSSLVYEQYF
>TRBV5-1|NA|NA|TRBJ1-1
CASSLAQGGGKNTEAFF
>TRBV7-2|NA|many|TRBJ2-3
CASRYSGPVADTQYF
>TRBV3-1|NA|NA|TRBJ1-3
CASSPRENTIYF
>TRBV6-2/TRBV6-3|NA|NA|TRBJ2-2
CTSSYDGVTGELFF
>TRBV3-1|TRBD2|NA|TRBJ2-3
CASSLAGGPRTDTQYF
>TRBV12-3/TRBV12-4|NA|few|TRBJ1-2
CASSREFTGSGYGYTF
>TRBV28|NA|many|TRBJ1-1
CASKDRYTEAFF
>TRBV19|TRBD1|few|TRBJ1-5
CATSDRDQPQHF
>TRBV3-1|TRBD2|NA|TRBJ2-7
CASSQELAGGTEQYF
>TRBV20-1|NA|NA|TRBJ2-6
CSARGTRDASSGANVLTF
>TRBV18|NA|few|TRBJ2-7
CASSPPGRGEYEQYF
>TRBV7-6|NA|NA|TRBJ1-1
CASSLVGTSSEAFF
>TRBV2|TRBD1|NA|TRBJ2-5
CASSDGQGAFQYF
>TRBV2|NA|few|TRBJ1-3
CASSEAGKHTIYF
>TRBV5-1|NA|NA|TRBJ2-1
CASSLSLDEQFF
>TRBV3-1|NA|NA|TRBJ2-2
CASSLRFVAGELFF
>TRBV5-6|TRBD2|few|TRBJ2-1
CASSFSGVGSYNEQFF